One sample yielded the 15 T cell receptor beta chains listed below, sequenced in a study of cytomegalovirus exposure and HLA in healthy donors. The PCR made use of 60 Vbeta and 13 Jbeta primers. Using immunoSEQ multiplex PCR, the repertoire was profiled, and TCRdb retains in-frame clones only, with some absent. This table holds 200,000 or so clones, 80% to 85% found once. The specimen was PBMCs. All receptors come from a woman aged 18 to 35 in good health and CMV-seropositive.

On this clone: The sample carries other DNA sequences with the same CDR3. The V call is TRBV5-1, the J call TRBJ1-1; D might be TRBD1 (5 bases). CDR1 is SGHRS and CDR2 is YFSETQ in the germline V gene. Trimming took off 0 bases at V and 0 bases at J, with 9 bases between the two ends. CDR3 length equals 15 residues. CDR3 residues: CASSLGQGMNTEAFF. CDR3 in DNA: TGCGCCAGCAGCTTGGGGCAGGGCATGAACACTGAAGCTTTCTTT.

V usage is TRBV19 and J usage is TRBJ2-1; 8 bases agree with TRBD2. Germline V gives CDR1 LNHDA, CDR2 SQIVND (reference sequence). The J segment lost 12 bases and the V segment lost 3 bases, leaving 7 bases of the junction unmatched. The CDR3 is 13 amino acids. CDR3 protein: CASSIPSGRGQFF. CDR3 DNA: TGTGCCAGTAGTATCCCTAGCGGGCGCGGGCAGTTCTTC.

The chain links TRBV7-9 to TRBJ1-2, with TRBD1 matching over 12 bases. The length of the CDR3 is 15 residues. Trimming took 4 bases from V and 8 from J; bases not matched to a gene: 8. CDR1 SEHNR and CDR2 FQNEAQ come from the germline V gene (reference sequence). CDR3 bases: TGTGCCAGCAGCTCCCCGGGGACAGGGGGCCTGGGCTACACCTTC. Protein product: CASSSPGTGGLGYTF.

CDR3 loop: CARRGSQETQYF. CDR3 DNA: TGCGCCAGGCGGGGTTCCCAAGAGACCCAGTACTTC. This sequence joins TRBV23-1 and TRBJ2-5; D may be TRBD2 (6 bases). TRBV23-1 belongs to the ORF category, with a function that is uncertain. The CDR3 contains 12 residues. V was shortened by 9 bases and J by 1 base, with 9 bases between the two germline ends.

The chain has TRBV28 and TRBJ2-7; D perhaps matches TRBD2 (7 bases). CDR3 length: 15 residues. Trimming cost V 5 bases and J 3 bases, with 17 bases left between them. CDR1 is MDHEN, CDR2 SYDVKM, per germline. CDR3 sequence reads: CASSKSAGANYEQYF. Written as DNA, the CDR3 is TGTGCCAGCAGTAAGTCGGCGGGGGCCAACTACGAGCAGTACTTC. The whole variable domain, filled in from reference TRBV28 and TRBJ2-7, reads DVKVTQSSRYLVKRTGEKVFLECVQDMDHENMFWYRQDPGLGLRLIYFSYDVKMKEKGDIPEGYSVSREKKERFSLILESASTNQTSMYLCASSKSAGANYEQYFGPGTRLTVT.

The chain carries TRBV4-2 and TRBJ1-6, with a weak D call TRBD1 (5 bases). V lost 2 bases and J 0 bases, leaving 11 bases between the germline ends. Germline assignment: CDR1 LGHNA and CDR2 YNFKEQ. The CDR3 length is 17 residues. CDR3 nucleotide sequence: TGTGCCAGCAGCCAACCCGGGGGGAGCTCCTATAATTCACCCCTCCACTTT. It translates to CASSQPGGSSYNSPLHF.

The chain carries TRBV11-1 and TRBJ1-2; no firm D call. The CDR3 runs to 16 residues. V lost 5 bases and J 6 bases, leaving 22 bases between the germline ends. Germline V CDR1 and CDR2: SGHAT, FQDESV (reference sequence). CDR3 bases: TGTGCCAGCAGCCCCATCAATAGGCGGAGATCGGATGGCTACACCTTC. This gives the protein CASSPINRRRSDGYTF.

The J gene is TRBJ2-7, the V gene TRBV7-9; D is unclear. Trimming stripped 4 bases from V and 2 bases from J, with 21 bases between. The CDR3 runs to 17 residues. The V gene's germline CDR1 is SEHNR and CDR2 FQNEAQ (reference sequence). The CDR3 region is CASSSVEIVLHPYEQYF. The CDR3 DNA is TGTGCCAGCAGCTCCGTAGAAATTGTCCTGCACCCCTACGAGCAGTACTTC.

This clone was picked up one time. Here the CDR3 reads CASSVSLEANTGELFF. The CDR3 DNA is TGTGCCAGCAGCGTATCATTAGAAGCGAACACCGGGGAGCTGTTTTTT. The chain joins TRBV9 to TRBJ2-2, with D unclear. Deletions cut 1 base from V and 0 bases from J, with 10 bases between. Germline V CDR1 and CDR2: SGDLS, YYNGEE. This CDR3 contains 16 residues.

The count of this clone is one. J is TRBJ1-1 and V is TRBV5-6; 12 bases are a match to TRBD1. The ends lost 3 bases at V and 3 bases at J; junction bases unmatched: 9. Germline V CDR1 and CDR2: SGHDT, YYEEEE. This CDR3 comprises 17 residues. The CDR3 nucleotides read TGTGCCAGCAGCTGGGGACAGGGGGCGCCCGAAGACACTGAAGCTTTCTTT. Translated: CASSWGQGAPEDTEAFF.

CDR3 nucleotide sequence: TGTGCCAGCAGTACGGACAGGGCCTCCCTTGGCTACACCTTC. This sequence encodes CASSTDRASLGYTF. The J gene is TRBJ1-2, the V gene TRBV6-6, with 8 bases aligning to TRBD1. The CDR3 has 14 amino acids. Germline CDR1 is MNHNY and CDR2 is SVGAGI (reference sequence). Losses at the gene ends were 5 bases for V and 7 bases for J; bases not matched to a gene: 9.

CDR3 coding DNA: TGTGCCAGCAGCTCTGGCACTAGCGGGGGGGCCAGAAACGAGCAGTACGTC. This sequence encodes CASSSGTSGGARNEQYV. This sequence joins TRBV5-8 and TRBJ2-7, with 13 bases that match TRBD2. V was pared by 3 bases and J by 5 bases, with 11 bases of the junction left unmatched. Germline lookup yields CDR1 SGHTS and CDR2 YDEGEE. The length of the CDR3 is 17 residues.

This chain uses TRBV9 with TRBJ2-5; TRBD1 matches 9 bases. The CDR3 contains 19 residues. Germline CDR1 and CDR2: SGDLS and YYNGEE. V was pared by 0 bases and J by 5 bases, with 17 bases of the junction left unmatched. This CDR3 is CASSVGLTGGVYGGETQYF. CDR3 coding DNA: TGTGCCAGCAGCGTAGGCCTCACAGGGGGCGTTTATGGGGGGGAGACCCAGTACTTC.

As to this clone: The same CDR3 arises from other DNA sequences in this sample as well. The chain employs TRBV11-3 and TRBJ2-3, with TRBD2 matching 7 bases. The CDR3 is 14 amino acids. Germline trimming cut 1 base from V and 6 bases from J; bases unmatched to any gene: 4. The germline gives CDR1 SGHNT, CDR2 YENEEA. The CDR3 loop is CASSLGGGADTQYF. The CDR3 coding sequence is TGTGCCAGCAGCTTAGGGGGAGGGGCCGATACGCAGTATTTT. Using reference TRBV11-3 and TRBJ2-3 for the parts outside the CDR3, the full variable domain is EAGVVQSPRYKIIEKKQPVAFWCNPISGHNTLYWYLQNLGQGPELLIRYENEEAVDDSQLPKDRFSAERLKGVDSTLKIQPAELGDSAVYLCASSLGGGADTQYFGPGTRLTVL.

The chain has TRBV7-9 and TRBJ1-4; TRBD1 agrees at 8 bases. The CDR3 is 15 residues long. The germline CDR1 and CDR2 sequences are SEHNR and FQNEAQ (reference sequence). The ends lost 1 base at V and 7 bases at J; junction bases unmatched: 5. The CDR3 nucleotides read TGTGCCAGCAGCTTAGGGGGGACAGGTTTTGAAAAACTGTTTTTT. Its protein product is CASSLGGTGFEKLFF.